This T cell receptor beta chain was sequenced in a study of cytomegalovirus exposure and HLA in healthy donors. Findings of the study overall: A prior analysis recorded that most TCR beta V segments were productive about 90% or about 30% of the time. There were a few CMV-associated chains whose specificity for CMV antigens was confirmed in vitro.

Vbeta (60) and Jbeta (13) primers were used in the PCR. In the authors' methods: A follow-up analysis tallied around 80 million unique TCR beta chains, roughly 11 million shared. Some clones are missing from TCRdb's copy, which holds only in-frame ones; the method was immunoSEQ multiplex PCR. From that table come the V and J calls and clone size; the DNA was used to work out D and trimming. The data show 80,000 to 95,000 clones, approximately 80% seen once. Germline values: CDR1 SGHTA, CDR2 FQGNSA. Between the trimmed V and J ends, which lost 1 base and 0 bases, there was a span of 7 bases. The CDR3 extends over 15 amino acids. Notes on this clone: Its target is not known.

The TCR sequence derives from a woman between 25 and 40 years old in good health and CMV-seronegative. The chain recombines TRBV7-2 with TRBJ1-3; D uncertain. The sequencing input was PBMCs. The CDR3 reads CASSLGSTSGNTIYF. The CDR3 DNA follows: TGTGCCAGCAGCTTAGGTTCTACCTCTGGAAACACCATATATTTT.